Each of the 14 T cell receptor beta chains below was sequenced from the same sample in a study of cytomegalovirus exposure and HLA in healthy donors. Sequencing used immunoSEQ multiplex PCR; TCRdb keeps in-frame clones, though not all of them. This table holds under 150,000 clones, roughly 90% found once. The specimen was PBMCs. Source of these receptors: a woman younger than 35 in good health and CMV-seronegative.

This chain uses TRBV29-1 with TRBJ1-2; TRBD1 matches 7 bases. This CDR3 spans 15 amino acids. Germline V CDR1 and CDR2: SQVTM, ANQGSEA. V trimming: 6 bases; J trimming: 2 bases; junction bases outside the gene matches: 12. This CDR3 is CSVAKGTVQNYGYTF. In DNA form, the CDR3 reads TGCAGCGTCGCCAAGGGGACAGTCCAAAACTATGGCTACACCTTC.

The chain employs TRBV28 and TRBJ2-5, with D maybe TRBD1 (6 bases). The CDR3 extends over 16 amino acids. Germline loops: CDR1 MDHEN, CDR2 SYDVKM. Deletions cut 5 bases from V and 4 bases from J, with 20 bases between. The CDR3 is CASSTYWGQLRETQYF. The DNA of the CDR3 is TGTGCCAGCAGTACATACTGGGGACAACTGCGAGAGACCCAGTACTTC.

This clone showed up just once. The gene calls are TRBV2 and TRBJ1-1, with a weak D call TRBD1 (5 bases). V shed 2 bases and J shed 5 bases, with 24 bases lying between them. The CDR3 totals 18 residues. Germline V CDR1 and CDR2: SNHLY, FYNNEI. In DNA form, the CDR3 reads TGTGCCAGCAGTGAACGGGTCTACCAGGGATGGAGTGGGACTGAAGCTTTCTTT. It translates to CASSERVYQGWSGTEAFF.

On this clone: This may be a read error: a much more frequent sequence differs by one nucleotide. This rearrangement joins TRBV6-5 to TRBJ2-1, with 9 positions matching TRBD2. CDR1 is MNHEY and CDR2 is SVGAGI in the germline V gene. This CDR3 has 15 residues. In nucleotides, the CDR3 is TGTACCAGCAGGCTTAGCGGGGGCGGATACAATGAGCAGTTCTTC. It encodes CTSRLSGGGYNEQFF.

The chain links TRBV7-6 to TRBJ2-2; D perhaps matches TRBD1 (6 bases). Germline V gives CDR1 SGHVS, CDR2 FNYEAQ. V was trimmed by 4 bases and J by 4 bases, leaving 16 bases between them. CDR3 length equals 16 residues. The chain's CDR3 is CASSSREGGFTGELFF. The CDR3, as DNA: TGTGCCAGCAGCTCACGTGAAGGGGGATTCACCGGGGAGCTGTTTTTT.

The chain has TRBV7-9 and TRBJ2-7; D gene uncertain. The CDR3 is 14 amino acids. Germline V gene data show CDR1 as SEHNR and CDR2 as FQNEAQ (reference sequence). The V end lost 3 bases, the J end lost 0 bases, and 9 bases lay between the germline ends. In DNA, the CDR3 is TGTGCCAGCAGCTTTTGGCCGATCTCCTACGAGCAGTACTTC. The encoded protein is CASSFWPISYEQYF.

The rearrangement uses TRBV18 and TRBJ2-7, with 9 bases matching TRBD1. This CDR3 is 15 amino acids long. Germline V CDR1 and CDR2: KGHSH, LQKENI. Trimming cost V 5 bases and J 7 bases; bases outside gene matches: 12. The CDR3 sequence: CASSDPGTGSWEQYF. CDR3 nucleotides: TGTGCCAGCTCAGACCCCGGGACAGGGTCTTGGGAGCAGTACTTC.

The genes are TRBV7-9 and TRBJ1-3; no firm D call. The CDR3 runs 16 residues. CDR1 SEHNR and CDR2 FQNEAQ come from the germline V gene (reference sequence). Trimming took 6 bases from V and 2 from J, leaving 17 bases between them. The CDR3 loop reads CASSLLAGSTGNTIYF. CDR3 bases: TGTGCCAGCAGTTTATTGGCAGGCTCAACTGGAAACACCATATATTTT.

The chain recombines TRBV13 with TRBJ2-4; 7 nucleotides align to TRBD1. CDR3 length equals 17 residues. In germline, CDR1 is PRHDT, CDR2 FYEKMQ (reference sequence). With V trimmed by 0 bases and J by 8 bases, 13 bases remained unmatched. CDR3 coding DNA: TGTGCCAGCAGCTTAGGACTGGGGACAGATTTGATGGACATTCAGTACTTC. It codes for CASSLGLGTDLMDIQYF.

The chain combines TRBV30 with TRBJ2-2, with D maybe TRBD2 (6 bases). V gave up 1 base and J gave up 3 bases, with 12 bases separating them. Germline values: CDR1 GTSNPN, CDR2 SVGIG (reference sequence). The CDR3 totals 15 residues. DNA of the CDR3: TGTGCCTGGAGTGAGGAGTGGGGGGACACCGGGGAGCTGTTTTTT. Amino acid sequence: CAWSEEWGDTGELFF.

J is TRBJ2-3 and V is TRBV6-5, with a possible D match to TRBD1 (5 bases). Trimming pared 5 bases from V and 5 bases from J, leaving 11 bases between. CDR1 is MNHEY, CDR2 SVGAGI, per germline. The CDR3 is 13 amino acids. This CDR3 is CASSLTDGDTQYF. The CDR3 bases are TGTGCCAGCAGTCTGACAGACGGAGATACGCAGTATTTT.

This rearrangement joins TRBV11-2 to TRBJ2-2; 8 positions agree with TRBD1. Trimming removed 5 bases from V and 5 bases from J; junction bases left unmatched: 7. The CDR3 covers 15 residues. Germline V CDR1 and CDR2: SGHAT, FQNNGV. CDR3 loop: CASSIRQGKTGELFF. In DNA form, the CDR3 reads TGTGCCAGCAGCATAAGACAGGGGAAGACCGGGGAGCTGTTTTTT. Full variable domain (missing parts from reference TRBV11-2 and TRBJ2-2): EAGVAQSPRYKIIEKRQSVAFWCNPISGHATLYWYQQILGQGPKLLIQFQNNGVVDDSQLPKDRFSAERLKGVDSTLKIQPAKLEDSAVYLCASSIRQGKTGELFFGEGSRLTVL.

This clone was detected a few times. This chain links TRBV27 with TRBJ2-3, with no clear D. The CDR3 sequence is 12 residues long. Trimming took 2 bases from V and 7 from J, leaving 7 bases between them. Germline assignment: CDR1 MNHEY and CDR2 SMNVEV (reference sequence). CDR3 residues: CASSLGANTQYF. CDR3 sequence (DNA): TGTGCCAGCAGTTTAGGAGCTAATACGCAGTATTTT.

The chain employs TRBV2 and TRBJ2-7, with TRBD1 matching over 9 bases. Germline trimming cut 3 bases from V and 3 bases from J; bases unmatched to any gene: 3. The CDR3 covers 14 residues. The germline gives CDR1 SNHLY, CDR2 FYNNEI. The DNA of the CDR3 is TGTGCCAGCAGTGACGGGACAGGGAACTACGAGCAGTACTTC. The encoded protein is CASSDGTGNYEQYF.